The clone carrying this T cell receptor (beta chain) was picked up many times. Antigen: not known. This sample stems from a study of spatial heterogeneity in lung cancer. Regarding the study as a whole: There were more appearances of ubiquitous expanded tumor TCRs in blood at resection than at follow-up.

Time point reported: sample taken at primary tumor resection. Without sorting, whole RNA was sequenced from tumor, nontumor lung or frozen PBMC. Donors were around 70 untreated early-stage non-small cell lung cancer patients. V dropped 4 bases and J dropped 2; count of bases not matched to a gene: 6. Germline V gives CDR1 MDHEN, CDR2 SYDVKM. This CDR3 comprises 17 residues. Individually, TCR cDNA molecules were each labelled with a unique molecular identifier. TCRdb re-analysed the 5' RACE reads in MiXCR, keeping a single row per CDR3 protein. This sample yields around 60,000 distinct CDR3 sequences, of which roughly 8% are seen a single time; approximately 15% belongs to the top ten.

The chain uses TRBV28 and TRBJ2-7; 15 nucleotides match TRBD2. This receptor was taken from a female donor with early-stage non-small cell lung cancer. The source material was PBMCs, sampled at surgery. CDR3 amino acids: CASSSVGLAGGAYEQYV. In DNA form, the CDR3 reads TGTGCCAGCAGTTCCGTGGGACTAGCGGGGGGCGCCTACGAGCAGTACGTC.